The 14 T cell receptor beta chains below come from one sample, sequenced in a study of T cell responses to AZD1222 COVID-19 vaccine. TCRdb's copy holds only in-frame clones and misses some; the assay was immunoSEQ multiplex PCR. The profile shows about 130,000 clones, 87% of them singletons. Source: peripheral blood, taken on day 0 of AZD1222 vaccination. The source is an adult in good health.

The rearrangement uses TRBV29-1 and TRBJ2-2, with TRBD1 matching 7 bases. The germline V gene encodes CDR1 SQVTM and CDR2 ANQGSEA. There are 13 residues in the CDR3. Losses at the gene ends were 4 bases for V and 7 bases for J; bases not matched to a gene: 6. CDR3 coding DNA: TGCAGCGTTGCCCCTAGGACAGGCGGGGAGCTGTTTTTT. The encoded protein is CSVAPRTGGELFF.

CDR3 in DNA: TGTGCCAGTTACAAGACCGGACCTTCTGAAGCTTTCTTT. Translated: CASYKTGPSEAFF. This chain links TRBV28 with TRBJ1-1, with D uncertain. This CDR3 spans 13 amino acids. The V gene's germline CDR1 is MDHEN and CDR2 SYDVKM. Trimming removed 9 bases at V and 6 bases at J, with 17 bases between. Filled out from reference TRBV28 and TRBJ1-1, the complete variable domain reads DVKVTQSSRYLVKRTGEKVFLECVQDMDHENMFWYRQDPGLGLRLIYFSYDVKMKEKGDIPEGYSVSREKKERFSLILESASTNQTSMYLCASYKTGPSEAFFGQGTRLTVV.

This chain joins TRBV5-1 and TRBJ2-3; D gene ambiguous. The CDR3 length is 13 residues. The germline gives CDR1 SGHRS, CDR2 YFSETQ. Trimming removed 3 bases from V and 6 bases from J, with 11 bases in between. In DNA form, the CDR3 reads TGCGCCAGCAGCTCCACGGTGGCGGATACGCAGTATTTT. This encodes CASSSTVADTQYF.

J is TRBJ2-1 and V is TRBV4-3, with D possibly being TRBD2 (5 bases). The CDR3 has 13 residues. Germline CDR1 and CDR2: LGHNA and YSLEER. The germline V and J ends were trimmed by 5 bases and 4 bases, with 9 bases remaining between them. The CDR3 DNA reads TGCGCCAGCAGCGGGAGCCCATACAATGAGCAGTTCTTC. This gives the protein CASSGSPYNEQFF.

The CDR3 loop is CAISESGLIETRYGYTF. The CDR3 nucleotides are TGTGCCATCAGTGAGTCCGGGTTAATAGAGACCCGCTATGGCTACACCTTC. The gene calls are TRBV10-3 and TRBJ1-2; no clear D. The V gene's germline CDR1 is ENHRY and CDR2 SYGVKD. This CDR3 contains 17 residues. V lost 0 bases to trimming and J lost 4 bases, with 18 bases between them.

This CDR3 is CASSVTGTGNEKLFF. CDR3 in DNA: TGCGCCAGCAGCGTAACCGGGACAGGGAATGAAAAACTGTTTTTT. V gene TRBV5-1 combines with J gene TRBJ1-4, with 9 bases aligning to TRBD1. The V gene's germline CDR1 is SGHRS and CDR2 YFSETQ. This CDR3 has 15 residues. V lost 4 bases and J lost 5; bases outside the gene matches: 6. The full variable domain, rest sourced from reference TRBV5-1 and TRBJ1-4, is KAGVTQTPRYLIKTRGQQVTLSCSPISGHRSVSWYQQTPGQGLQFLFEYFSETQRNKGNFPGRFSGRQFSNSRSEMNVSTLELGDSALYLCASSVTGTGNEKLFFGSGTQLSVL.

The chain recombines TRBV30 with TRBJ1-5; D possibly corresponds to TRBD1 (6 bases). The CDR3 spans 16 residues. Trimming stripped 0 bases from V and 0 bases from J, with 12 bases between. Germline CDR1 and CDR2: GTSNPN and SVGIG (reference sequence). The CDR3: CAWSVGSGDSNQPQHF. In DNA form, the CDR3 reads TGTGCCTGGAGTGTAGGTTCAGGGGATAGCAATCAGCCCCAGCATTTT.

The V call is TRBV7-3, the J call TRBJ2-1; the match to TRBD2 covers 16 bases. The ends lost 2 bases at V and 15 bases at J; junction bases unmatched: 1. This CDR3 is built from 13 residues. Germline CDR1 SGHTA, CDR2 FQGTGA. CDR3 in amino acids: CASSLGTSGGVFF. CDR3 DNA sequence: TGTGCCAGCAGCTTAGGGACTAGCGGGGGGGTGTTCTTC.

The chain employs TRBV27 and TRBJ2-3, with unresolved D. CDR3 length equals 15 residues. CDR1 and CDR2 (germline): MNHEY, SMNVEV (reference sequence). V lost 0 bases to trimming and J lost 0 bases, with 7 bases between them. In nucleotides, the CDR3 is TGTGCCAGCAGTTTATCCCGATCTAGCACAGATACGCAGTATTTT. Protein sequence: CASSLSRSSTDTQYF.

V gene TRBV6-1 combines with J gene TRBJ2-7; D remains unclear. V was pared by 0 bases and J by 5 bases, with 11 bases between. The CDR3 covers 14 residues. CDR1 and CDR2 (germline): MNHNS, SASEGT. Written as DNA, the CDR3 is TGTGCCAGCAGTGAAGCGCAAGGGTATAACGAGCAGTACTTC. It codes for CASSEAQGYNEQYF.

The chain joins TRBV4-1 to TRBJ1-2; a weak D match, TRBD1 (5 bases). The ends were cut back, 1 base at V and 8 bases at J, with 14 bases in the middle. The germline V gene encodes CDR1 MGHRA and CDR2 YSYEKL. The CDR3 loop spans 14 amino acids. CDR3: CASSQVPREWGYTF. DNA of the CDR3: TGCGCCAGCAGCCAAGTTCCCAGGGAATGGGGCTACACCTTC.

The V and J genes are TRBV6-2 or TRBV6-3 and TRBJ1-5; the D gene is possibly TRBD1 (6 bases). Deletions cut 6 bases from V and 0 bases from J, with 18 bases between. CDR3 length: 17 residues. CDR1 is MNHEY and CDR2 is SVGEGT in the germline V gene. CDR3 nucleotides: TGTGCCAGCAGCGCTATCAGGGGTCTTGATAGCAATCAGCCCCAGCATTTT. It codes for CASSAIRGLDSNQPQHF.

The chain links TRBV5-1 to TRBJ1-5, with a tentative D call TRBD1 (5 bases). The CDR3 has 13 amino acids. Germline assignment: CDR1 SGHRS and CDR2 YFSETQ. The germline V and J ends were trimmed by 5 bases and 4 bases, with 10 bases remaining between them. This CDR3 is CASRLTENQPQHF. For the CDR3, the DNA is TGCGCCAGCAGGTTGACAGAGAATCAGCCCCAGCATTTT.

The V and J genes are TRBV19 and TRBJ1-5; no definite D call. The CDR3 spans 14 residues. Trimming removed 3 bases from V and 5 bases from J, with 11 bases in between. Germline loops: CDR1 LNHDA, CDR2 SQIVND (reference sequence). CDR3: CASSIESAYQPQHF. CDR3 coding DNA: TGTGCCAGTAGTATTGAGTCCGCTTATCAGCCCCAGCATTTT.